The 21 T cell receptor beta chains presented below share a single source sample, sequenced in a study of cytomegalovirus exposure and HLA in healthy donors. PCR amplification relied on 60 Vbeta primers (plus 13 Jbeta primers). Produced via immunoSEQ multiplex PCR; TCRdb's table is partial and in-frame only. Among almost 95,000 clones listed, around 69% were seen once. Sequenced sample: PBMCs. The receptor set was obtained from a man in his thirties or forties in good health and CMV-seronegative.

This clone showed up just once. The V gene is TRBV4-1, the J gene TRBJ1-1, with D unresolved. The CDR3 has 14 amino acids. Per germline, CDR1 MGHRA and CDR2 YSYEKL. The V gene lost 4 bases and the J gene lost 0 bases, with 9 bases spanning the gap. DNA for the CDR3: TGCGCCAGCAGCCTAAAACAGTTGAACACTGAAGCTTTCTTT. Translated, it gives CASSLKQLNTEAFF.

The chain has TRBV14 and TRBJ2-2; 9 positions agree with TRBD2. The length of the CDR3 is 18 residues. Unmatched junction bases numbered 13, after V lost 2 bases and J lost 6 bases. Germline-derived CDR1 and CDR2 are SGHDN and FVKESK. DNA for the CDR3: TGTGCCAGCAGCCAATGGAAGGAATGGCGGGGGGGCCCCGGGGAGCTGTTTTTT. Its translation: CASSQWKEWRGGPGELFF.

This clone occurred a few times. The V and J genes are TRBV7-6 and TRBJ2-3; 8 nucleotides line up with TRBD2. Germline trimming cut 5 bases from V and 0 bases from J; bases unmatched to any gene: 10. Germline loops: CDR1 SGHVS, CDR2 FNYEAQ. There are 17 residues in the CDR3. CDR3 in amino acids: CASSPLPLAVSTDTQYF. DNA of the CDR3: TGTGCCAGCAGCCCCCTCCCACTAGCGGTTAGCACAGATACGCAGTATTTT.

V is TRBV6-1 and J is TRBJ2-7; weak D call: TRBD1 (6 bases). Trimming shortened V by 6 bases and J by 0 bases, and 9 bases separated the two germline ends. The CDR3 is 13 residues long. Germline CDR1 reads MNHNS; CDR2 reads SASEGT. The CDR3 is CASSHRDSYEQYF. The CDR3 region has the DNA TGTGCCAGCAGCCACAGGGACTCCTACGAGCAGTACTTC.

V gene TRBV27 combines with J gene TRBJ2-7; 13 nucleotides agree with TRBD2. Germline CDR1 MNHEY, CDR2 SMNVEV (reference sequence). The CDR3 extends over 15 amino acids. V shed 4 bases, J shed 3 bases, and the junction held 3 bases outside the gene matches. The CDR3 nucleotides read TGTGCCAGCAGTTGGAGGACTAGCGGGAGCTACGAGCAGTACTTC. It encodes CASSWRTSGSYEQYF.

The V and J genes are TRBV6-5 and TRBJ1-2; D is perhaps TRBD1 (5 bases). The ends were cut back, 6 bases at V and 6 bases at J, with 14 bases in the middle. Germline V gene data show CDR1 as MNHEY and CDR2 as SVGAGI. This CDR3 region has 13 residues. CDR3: CASSHGGVDGYTF. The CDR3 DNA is TGTGCCAGCAGCCACGGGGGGGTGGATGGCTACACCTTC.

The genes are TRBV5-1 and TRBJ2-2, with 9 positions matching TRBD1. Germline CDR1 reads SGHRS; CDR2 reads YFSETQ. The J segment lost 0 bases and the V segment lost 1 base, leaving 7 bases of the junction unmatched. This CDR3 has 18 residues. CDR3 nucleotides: TGCGCCAGCAGCTTGCCCGTTGGGACAGGGCCGAACACCGGGGAGCTGTTTTTT. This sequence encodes CASSLPVGTGPNTGELFF.

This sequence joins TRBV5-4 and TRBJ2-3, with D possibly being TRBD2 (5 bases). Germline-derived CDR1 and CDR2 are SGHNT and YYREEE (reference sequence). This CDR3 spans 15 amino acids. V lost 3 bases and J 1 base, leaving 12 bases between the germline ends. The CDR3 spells CASSSTGNGTDTQYF. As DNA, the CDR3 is TGTGCCAGCAGCTCCACGGGGAACGGCACAGATACGCAGTATTTT. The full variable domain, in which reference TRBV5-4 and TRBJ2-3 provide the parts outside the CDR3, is ETGVTQSPTHLIKTRGQQVTLRCSSQSGHNTVSWYQQALGQGPQFIFQYYREEENGRGNFPPRFSGLQFPNYSSELNVNALELDDSALYLCASSSTGNGTDTQYFGPGTRLTVL.

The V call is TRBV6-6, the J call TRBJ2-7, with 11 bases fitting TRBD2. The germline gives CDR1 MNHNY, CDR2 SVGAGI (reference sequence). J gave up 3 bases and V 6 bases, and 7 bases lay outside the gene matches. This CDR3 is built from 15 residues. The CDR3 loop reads CASSPRLAGIYEQYF. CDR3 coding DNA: TGTGCCAGCAGCCCACGACTAGCGGGAATCTACGAGCAGTACTTC.

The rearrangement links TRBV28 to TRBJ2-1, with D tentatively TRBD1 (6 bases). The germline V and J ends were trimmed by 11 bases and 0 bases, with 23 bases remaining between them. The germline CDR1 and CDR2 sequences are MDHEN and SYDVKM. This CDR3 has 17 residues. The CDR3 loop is CAAIDRWKGSSYNEQFF. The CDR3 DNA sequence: TGTGCCGCCATAGACAGGTGGAAGGGGAGCTCCTACAATGAGCAGTTCTTC.

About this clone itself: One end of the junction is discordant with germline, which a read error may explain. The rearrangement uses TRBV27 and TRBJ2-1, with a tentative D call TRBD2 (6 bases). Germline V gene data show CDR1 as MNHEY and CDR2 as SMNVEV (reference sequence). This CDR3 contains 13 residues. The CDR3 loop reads CASSLISGGVVVF. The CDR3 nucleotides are TGTGCCAGCAGTTTAATATCAGGAGGGGTGGTGGTCTTC.

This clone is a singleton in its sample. CDR3: CASSLGTQYSTDTQYF. As DNA, the CDR3 is TGTGCCAGCAGCCTTGGGACACAATATAGCACAGATACGCAGTATTTT. The rearrangement joins TRBV4-2 to TRBJ2-3, with D perhaps TRBD1 (6 bases). The V gene lost 4 bases and the J gene lost 0 bases, with 14 bases spanning the gap. CDR1 and CDR2 from the germline V gene are LGHNA and YNFKEQ. The CDR3 consists of 16 residues.

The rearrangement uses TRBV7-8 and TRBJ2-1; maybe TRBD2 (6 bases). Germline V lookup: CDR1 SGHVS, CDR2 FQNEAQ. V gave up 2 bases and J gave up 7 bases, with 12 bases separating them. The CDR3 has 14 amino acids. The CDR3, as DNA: TGTGCCAGCAGCTTACGGGGGATCGATAATGAGCAGTTCTTC. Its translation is CASSLRGIDNEQFF. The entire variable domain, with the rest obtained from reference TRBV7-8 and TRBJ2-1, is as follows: GAGVSQSPRYKVAKRGQDVALRCDPISGHVSLFWYQQALGQGPEFLTYFQNEAQLDKSGLPSDRFFAERPEGSVSTLKIQRTQQEDSAVYLCASSLRGIDNEQFFGPGTRLTVL.

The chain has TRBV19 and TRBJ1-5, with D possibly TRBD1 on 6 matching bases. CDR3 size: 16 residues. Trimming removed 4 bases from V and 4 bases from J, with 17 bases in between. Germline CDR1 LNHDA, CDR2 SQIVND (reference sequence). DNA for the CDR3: TGTGCCAGTAGTAGGAAGTTTGGGGGCGGAAATCAGCCCCAGCATTTT. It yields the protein CASSRKFGGGNQPQHF.

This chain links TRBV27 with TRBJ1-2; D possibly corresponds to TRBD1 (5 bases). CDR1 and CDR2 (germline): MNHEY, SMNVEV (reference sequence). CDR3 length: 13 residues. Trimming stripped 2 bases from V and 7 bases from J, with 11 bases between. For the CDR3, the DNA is TGTGCCAGCAGTTTAGGTCAGGGTTTTGGCTACACCTTC. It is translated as CASSLGQGFGYTF.

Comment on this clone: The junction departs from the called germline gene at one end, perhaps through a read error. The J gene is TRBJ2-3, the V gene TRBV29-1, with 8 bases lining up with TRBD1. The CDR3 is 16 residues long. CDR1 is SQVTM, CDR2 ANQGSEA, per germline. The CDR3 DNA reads TGCAGCGCTGAAAGGGGAGCAGGGGGCGCGGCAGATACGCAGTATTTT. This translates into CSAERGAGGAADTQYF.

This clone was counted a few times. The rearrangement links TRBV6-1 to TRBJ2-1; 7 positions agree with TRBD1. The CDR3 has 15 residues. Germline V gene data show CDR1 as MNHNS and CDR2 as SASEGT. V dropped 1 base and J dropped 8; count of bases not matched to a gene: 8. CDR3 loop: CASSEGYRGHDEQFF. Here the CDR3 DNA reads TGTGCCAGCAGTGAAGGGTACAGGGGTCACGATGAGCAGTTCTTC.

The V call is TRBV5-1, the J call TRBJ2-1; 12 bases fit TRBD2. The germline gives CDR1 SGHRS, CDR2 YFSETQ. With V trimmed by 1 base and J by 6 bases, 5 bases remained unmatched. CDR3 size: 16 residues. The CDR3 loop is CASSLRLAGVGNEQFF. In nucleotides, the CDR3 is TGCGCCAGCAGCTTGAGACTAGCGGGAGTAGGCAATGAGCAGTTCTTC.

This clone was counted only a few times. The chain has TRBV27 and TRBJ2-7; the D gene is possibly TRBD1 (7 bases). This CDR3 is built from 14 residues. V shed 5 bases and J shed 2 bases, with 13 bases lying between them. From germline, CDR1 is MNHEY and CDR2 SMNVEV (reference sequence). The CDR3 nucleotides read TGTGCCAGCAGTCGCCAGGGGGGCCCCTACGAGCAGTACTTC. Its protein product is CASSRQGGPYEQYF.

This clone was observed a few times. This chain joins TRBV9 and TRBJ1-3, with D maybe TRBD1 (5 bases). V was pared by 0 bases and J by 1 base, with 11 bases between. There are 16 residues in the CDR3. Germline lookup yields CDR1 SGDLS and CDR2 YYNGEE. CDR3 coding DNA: TGTGCCAGCAGCGTAGTACCGGGGGGGTCTGGAAACACCATATATTTT. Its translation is CASSVVPGGSGNTIYF. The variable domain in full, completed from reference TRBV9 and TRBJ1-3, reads DSGVTQTPKHLITATGQRVTLRCSPRSGDLSVYWYQQSLDQGLQFLIQYYNGEERAKGNILERFSAQQFPDLHSELNLSSLELGDSALYFCASSVVPGGSGNTIYFGEGSWLTVV.

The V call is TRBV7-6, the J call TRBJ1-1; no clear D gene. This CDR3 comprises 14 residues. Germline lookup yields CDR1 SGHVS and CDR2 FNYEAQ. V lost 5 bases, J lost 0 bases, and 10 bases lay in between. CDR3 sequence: CASSIDSLNTEAFF. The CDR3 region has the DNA TGTGCCAGCAGCATAGACTCTTTGAACACTGAAGCTTTCTTT.